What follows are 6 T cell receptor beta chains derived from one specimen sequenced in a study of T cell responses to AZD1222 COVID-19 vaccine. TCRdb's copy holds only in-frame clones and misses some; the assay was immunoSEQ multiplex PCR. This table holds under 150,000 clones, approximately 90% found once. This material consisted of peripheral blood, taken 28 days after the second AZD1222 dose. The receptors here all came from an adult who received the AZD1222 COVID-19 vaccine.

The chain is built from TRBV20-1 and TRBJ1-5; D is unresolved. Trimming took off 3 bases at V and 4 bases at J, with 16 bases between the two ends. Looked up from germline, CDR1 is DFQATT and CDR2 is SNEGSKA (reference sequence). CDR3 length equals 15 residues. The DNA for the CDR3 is TGCAGTGCTAGTATGCCCTCGGTGGGAAATCAGCCCCAGCATTTT. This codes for CSASMPSVGNQPQHF.

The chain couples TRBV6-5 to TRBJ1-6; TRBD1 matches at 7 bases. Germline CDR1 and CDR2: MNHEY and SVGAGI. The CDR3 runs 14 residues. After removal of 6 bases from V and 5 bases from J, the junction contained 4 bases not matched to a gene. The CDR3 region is CASSYGTDNSPLHF. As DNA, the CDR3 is TGTGCCAGCAGCTATGGGACAGATAATTCACCCCTCCACTTT.

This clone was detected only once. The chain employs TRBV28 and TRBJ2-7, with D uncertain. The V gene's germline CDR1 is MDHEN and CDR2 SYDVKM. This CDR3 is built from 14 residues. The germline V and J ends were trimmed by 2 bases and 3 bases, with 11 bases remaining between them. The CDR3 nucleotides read TGTGCCAGCAGTTTACCACAGACCGTCTACGAGCAGTACTTC. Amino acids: CASSLPQTVYEQYF. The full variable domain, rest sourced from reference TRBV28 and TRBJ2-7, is DVKVTQSSRYLVKRTGEKVFLECVQDMDHENMFWYRQDPGLGLRLIYFSYDVKMKEKGDIPEGYSVSREKKERFSLILESASTNQTSMYLCASSLPQTVYEQYFGPGTRLTVT.

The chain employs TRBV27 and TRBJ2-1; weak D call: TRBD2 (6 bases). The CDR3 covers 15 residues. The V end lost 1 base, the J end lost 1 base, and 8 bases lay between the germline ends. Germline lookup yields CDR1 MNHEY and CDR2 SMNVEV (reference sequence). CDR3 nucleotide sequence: TGTGCCAGCAGTTTATGGACTAATTCCTACAATGAGCAGTTCTTC. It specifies CASSLWTNSYNEQFF.

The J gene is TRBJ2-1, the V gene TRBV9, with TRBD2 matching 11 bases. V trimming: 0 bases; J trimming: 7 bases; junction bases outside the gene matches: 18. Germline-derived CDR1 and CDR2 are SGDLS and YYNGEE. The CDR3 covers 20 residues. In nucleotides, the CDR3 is TGTGCCAGCAGCGTAGAACCTACTAGCGGGAGTTGGTCAAATCCAAATGAGCAGTTCTTC. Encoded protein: CASSVEPTSGSWSNPNEQFF.

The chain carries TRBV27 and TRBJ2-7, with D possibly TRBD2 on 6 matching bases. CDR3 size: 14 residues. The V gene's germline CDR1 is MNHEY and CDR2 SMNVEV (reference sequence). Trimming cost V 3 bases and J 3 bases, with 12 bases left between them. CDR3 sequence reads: CASSFVSGFYEQYF. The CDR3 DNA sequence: TGTGCCAGCAGTTTCGTTAGCGGCTTCTACGAGCAGTACTTC.